One sample yielded the 13 T cell receptor beta chains listed below, sequenced in a study of CD8 T cells in Susac syndrome. Random hexamers primed reverse transcription of 0.5 to 1 ug RNA. One entry per CDR3 protein, called by TCRdb with MiXCR from the immunoSEQ multiplex PCR reads. The sample lists 73,000 or so distinct CDR3 sequences; around 96% were seen once. The specimen was CD8+ T cells from PBMCs. The receptors originated from a human donor with multiple sclerosis.

V usage is TRBV13 and J usage is TRBJ1-1, with D maybe TRBD1 (5 bases). Germline CDR1 PRHDT, CDR2 FYEKMQ (reference sequence). V dropped 1 base and J dropped 4 bases, with 13 bases sitting between them. The CDR3 runs 15 residues. Written as DNA, the CDR3 is TGTGCCAGCAGCTTAGAAGGCTCGCAGGGCACTGAAGCTTTCTTT. Encoded protein: CASSLEGSQGTEAFF.

The chain has TRBV3-1 and TRBJ2-1; maybe TRBD1 (6 bases). CDR3 length: 16 amino acids. V lost 1 base and J lost 9, with 19 bases in between. Germline V lookup: CDR1 LGHDT, CDR2 YNNKEL (reference sequence). CDR3 loop: CASSQVGTPAFIEQFF. The CDR3 region has the DNA TGTGCCAGCAGCCAAGTCGGGACACCGGCCTTTATTGAGCAGTTCTTC.

The chain is built from TRBV7-9 and TRBJ1-1, with TRBD1 matching over 9 bases. This CDR3 is 15 amino acids long. Trimming cost V 3 bases and J 4 bases; bases outside gene matches: 6. The germline V gene has CDR1 SEHNR and CDR2 FQNEAQ (reference sequence). This chain's CDR3 is CASSFATGGVTEAFF. The DNA for the CDR3 is TGTGCCAGCAGCTTCGCTACAGGGGGCGTCACTGAAGCTTTCTTT.

CDR3 sequence: CASSLARVIDGYTF. DNA for the CDR3: TGTGCCAGCAGCTTGGCCAGGGTAATCGATGGCTACACCTTC. The chain has TRBV5-4 and TRBJ1-2; TRBD1 is a possible D gene (5 bases). Germline V CDR1 and CDR2: SGHNT, YYREEE (reference sequence). V was pared by 0 bases and J by 6 bases, with 12 bases between. The CDR3 totals 14 residues.

The chain links TRBV27 to TRBJ1-1; a weak D match, TRBD1 (5 bases). V was pared by 6 bases and J by 7 bases, with 12 bases between. The CDR3 sequence is 12 residues long. CDR1 MNHEY and CDR2 SMNVEV come from the germline V gene (reference sequence). CDR3 residues: CASSSGLGEAFF. The DNA for the CDR3 is TGTGCCAGCAGCTCGGGACTCGGTGAAGCTTTCTTT.

V and J are TRBV29-1 and TRBJ2-6, with 7 bases identical to TRBD2. This CDR3 has 16 amino acids. Per germline, CDR1 SQVTM and CDR2 ANQGSEA. The V gene end was trimmed by 6 bases and the J gene end by 0 bases; junction bases not matched to a gene: 8. DNA for the CDR3: TGCAGCGTGGTCCTGAGGGACTACTCTGGGGCCAACGTCCTGACTTTC. Its translation: CSVVLRDYSGANVLTF.

The chain uses TRBV9 and TRBJ2-1; unclear D gene. Germline V gene lookup returns CDR1 SGDLS and CDR2 YYNGEE. This CDR3 is built from 12 residues. With 3 bases removed from V and 9 bases from J, the gap between germline ends came to 10 bases. The CDR3 bases are TGTGCCAGCAGCGGGCAGAACGTTGAGCAGTTCTTC. This encodes CASSGQNVEQFF.

The rearrangement joins TRBV29-1 to TRBJ1-1, with D possibly TRBD1 on 6 matching bases. This CDR3 has 11 amino acids. In germline, CDR1 is SQVTM, CDR2 ANQGSEA. V shed 6 bases and J shed 8 bases, with 13 bases lying between them. CDR3 DNA sequence: TGCAGCGTCGGAGGGGGGGGCGAAGCTTTCTTT. Its translation: CSVGGGGEAFF.

In its sample, this clonotype was seen once. The CDR3 loop reads CASSSGLAGARYEQFF. CDR3 nucleotide sequence: TGTGCCAGCAGCTCGGGACTAGCGGGGGCTAGGTATGAGCAGTTCTTC. This rearrangement joins TRBV7-9 to TRBJ2-1; TRBD2 aligns across 14 bases. Per the germline V gene, CDR1 is SEHNR and CDR2 is FQNEAQ (reference sequence). The length of the CDR3 is 16 residues. The V and J ends lost 4 bases and 8 bases, in that order; junction bases with no gene match: 7.

The rearrangement joins TRBV7-9 to TRBJ1-1, with D unclear. The CDR3 covers 12 residues. V was shortened by 1 base and J by 3 bases, with 3 bases between the two germline ends. In germline, CDR1 is SEHNR, CDR2 FQNEAQ (reference sequence). CDR3 DNA: TGTGCCAGCAGCTTAGTATACACTGAAGCTTTCTTT. This sequence encodes CASSLVYTEAFF.

CDR3 sequence: CSVEGLAERTGELFF. CDR3 bases: TGCAGCGTTGAAGGGCTAGCGGAGAGAACCGGGGAGCTGTTTTTT. This chain connects TRBV29-1 to TRBJ2-2; 7 positions agree with TRBD2. The CDR3 covers 15 residues. Per the germline V gene, CDR1 is SQVTM and CDR2 is ANQGSEA. After removal of 1 base from V and 5 bases from J, the junction contained 7 bases not matched to a gene.

The J gene is TRBJ1-5, the V gene TRBV29-1, with D unresolved. The CDR3 loop spans 13 amino acids. The V gene's germline CDR1 is SQVTM and CDR2 ANQGSEA. The V end was cut by 5 bases, the J end by 2 bases, with 10 bases between. CDR3 sequence: CSVRQARNQPQHF. For the CDR3, the DNA is TGCAGCGTTAGGCAGGCTCGCAATCAGCCCCAGCATTTT.

The chain has TRBV29-1 and TRBJ2-3; 7 bases line up with TRBD1. With 0 bases clipped from V and 3 bases from J, the junction kept 0 bases outside the gene matches. CDR3 length: 13 residues. Germline V lookup: CDR1 SQVTM, CDR2 ANQGSEA. The CDR3 loop is CSVEDRGTDTQYF. The CDR3 bases are TGCAGCGTTGAAGACAGGGGGACAGATACGCAGTATTTT.